Below are 27 T cell receptor beta chains sequenced from a single sample in a study of glioma-infiltrating T cells. TCR alpha and beta CDR3 regions were amplified from RNA using iRepertoire nested multiplex PCR. TCRdb recomputed calls from the multiplex PCR reads with MiXCR, one row per CDR3 protein. Of under 200,000 distinct CDR3 sequences listed, under 55% are singletons. The sample was glioma tissue, nonneoplastic brain tissue, or PBMCs (not recorded which). These receptors were obtained from a human donor with low-grade glioma or glioblastoma, undergoing nonglioma brain surgery, or in good health (not recorded which).

This clonotype has just one count. The chain couples TRBV6-2 or TRBV6-3 to TRBJ2-5; D uncertain. This CDR3 contains 12 residues. Per the germline V gene, CDR1 is MNHEY and CDR2 is SVGEGT. The CDR3 DNA reads as TGTGCGGTCGGCCCCGCCGGAGAGACCCAGTACTTC. This sequence encodes CAVGPAGETQYF.

This clonotype was counted a few times. V gene TRBV12-3 or TRBV12-4 combines with J gene TRBJ2-1; D might be TRBD1 or TRBD2, each matching 6 bases. Between the trimmed V and J ends, which lost 2 bases and 7 bases, there was a span of 12 bases. The CDR3 covers 14 residues. In nucleotides, the CDR3 is TGTGCCAGCAGTTTATGGGGGGCTCCAAATGAGCAGTTCTTC. Encoded protein: CASSLWGAPNEQFF.

The genes are TRBV5-1 and TRBJ1-2; 7 positions match TRBD1. The CDR3 loop spans 14 amino acids. Germline V CDR1 and CDR2: SGHRS, YFSETQ. The V gene end was trimmed by 3 bases and the J gene end by 3 bases; junction bases not matched to a gene: 5. This CDR3 is CASSWTGSDYGYTF. CDR3 coding DNA: TGCGCCAGCAGCTGGACAGGATCGGACTATGGCTACACCTTC.

The chain recombines TRBV6-1 with TRBJ1-5; 9 nucleotides agree with TRBD1. Germline assignment: CDR1 MNHNS and CDR2 SASEGT. The junction had 16 bases not matched to a gene; V was cut back by 6 bases and J by 7 bases. The CDR3 contains 17 residues. The CDR3 sequence is CASSLTPRTGENQPQHF. Here the CDR3 DNA reads TGTGCCAGCAGCTTAACGCCCCGGACAGGGGAGAACCAGCCCCAGCATTTT.

This clonotype was observed a handful of times. The chain couples TRBV28 to TRBJ2-4; a possible D gene is TRBD1 (5 bases). Germline lookup yields CDR1 MDHEN and CDR2 SYDVKM. The CDR3 covers 17 residues. V gave up 0 bases and J gave up 0 bases, with 12 bases separating them. Here the CDR3 reads CASSLWQGLLAKNIQYF. CDR3 nucleotide sequence: TGTGCCAGCAGTTTATGGCAGGGATTACTAGCCAAAAACATTCAGTACTTC. Complete variable domain (other parts from reference TRBV28 and TRBJ2-4): DVKVTQSSRYLVKRTGEKVFLECVQDMDHENMFWYRQDPGLGLRLIYFSYDVKMKEKGDIPEGYSVSREKKERFSLILESASTNQTSMYLCASSLWQGLLAKNIQYFGAGTRLSVL.

This clonotype was observed at least ten times. The chain is built from TRBV5-1 and TRBJ2-3; perhaps TRBD1 as D (6 bases). Germline CDR1 and CDR2: SGHRS and YFSETQ. This CDR3 has 14 residues. The V gene lost 3 bases and the J gene lost 2 bases, with 10 bases spanning the gap. The CDR3 is CASSWGQPTDTQYF. The CDR3 DNA is TGCGCCAGCAGCTGGGGACAACCCACAGATACGCAGTATTTT.

To note about this clonotype: A much larger clone lies a single base off, so this may be a read error. CDR3 residues: CASSDDSSEQYF. CDR3 coding DNA: TGTGCCAGCAGCGACGACAGTAGCGAGCAGTACTTC. The V call is TRBV7-9, the J call TRBJ2-7; D may be TRBD1 (5 bases). Germline loops: CDR1 SEHNR, CDR2 FQNEAQ (reference sequence). Trimming stripped 5 bases from V and 6 bases from J, with 11 bases between. The CDR3 is made up of 12 amino acids.

The rearrangement uses TRBV12-3 or TRBV12-4 and TRBJ1-1, with 7 bases lining up with TRBD1. The CDR3 has 14 residues. V was clipped by 7 bases and J by 4 bases; unmatched bases: 9. CDR3 protein: CASTTRGPVTEAFF. CDR3 DNA: TGTGCCAGCACCACGAGGGGGCCGGTCACTGAAGCTTTCTTT.

As concerns this clonotype: Just one base apart from a much larger clone, this may be a read error. The chain has TRBV10-3 and TRBJ2-3; TRBD2 matches 10 bases. J gave up 6 bases and V 10 bases, and 10 bases lay outside the gene matches. Germline V gene data show CDR1 as ENHRY and CDR2 as SYGVKD. This CDR3 has 14 amino acids. Written as DNA, the CDR3 is TGTGCCAACCTAGCGGGAGAGGTGGAGGATACGCAGTATTTT. Translating it yields CANLAGEVEDTQYF.

A remark on this clonotype: One junction end disagrees with the germline gene, perhaps due to a read error. The chain links TRBV6-1 to TRBJ1-5, with TRBD1 matching over 7 bases. The CDR3 covers 15 residues. Germline CDR1 is MNHNS and CDR2 is SASEGT. The CDR3 DNA follows: TGTGCCAGCAGTAGGTCGACAGGGACAAATCAGACCCAGCATTTT. Amino acids: CASSRSTGTNQTQHF.

In its sample, this clonotype was seen a few times. A much larger clone lies one base from this, so it may be a read error. The chain has TRBV20-1 and TRBJ2-7; D remains unclear. Germline assignment: CDR1 DFQATT and CDR2 SNEGSKA (reference sequence). Trimming left V 2 bases short and J 0 bases short, with 8 bases between. This CDR3 region has 13 residues. The CDR3 here is CSARSASSYEQYF. The CDR3 DNA reads TGCAGTGCTAGAAGTGCCAGCTCCTACGAGCAGTACTTC.

This sequence joins TRBV3-1 and TRBJ2-1; 7 bases match TRBD2. The CDR3 runs to 15 residues. Trimming at V came to 4 bases and at J to 4 bases, leaving 7 bases not matched to a gene. Germline V gene sequence: CDR1 LGHDT, CDR2 YNNKEL (reference sequence). CDR3 loop: CASSRGLEIYNEQFF. The CDR3 DNA reads as TGTGCCAGCAGCCGCGGACTAGAGATTTACAATGAGCAGTTCTTC.

This clonotype was found many times. This rearrangement joins TRBV6-1 to TRBJ2-7; D is unclear. This CDR3 has 14 residues. Trimming shortened V by 2 bases and J by 2 bases, and 10 bases separated the two germline ends. The germline CDR1 and CDR2 sequences are MNHNS and SASEGT. The CDR3 nucleotides read TGTGCCAGCAGTGAACAGAGCGACACCTACGAGCAGTACTTC. Protein product: CASSEQSDTYEQYF.

Of note for this clonotype: One junction end disagrees with the germline gene, perhaps due to a read error. This rearrangement joins TRBV25-1 to TRBJ1-2; D possibly corresponds to TRBD1 (6 bases). Germline lookup yields CDR1 MGHDK and CDR2 SYGVNS. The CDR3 length is 12 residues. CDR3 loop: CTSRDTGTGYTF. In nucleotides, the CDR3 is TGCACCAGCAGGGATACAGGGACCGGCTACACCTTC.

This chain joins TRBV2 and TRBJ2-7; tentative D call: TRBD1 (6 bases). The germline gives CDR1 SNHLY, CDR2 FYNNEI. Trimming removed 9 bases from V and 2 bases from J, with 29 bases in between. This CDR3 region has 18 residues. In nucleotides, the CDR3 is TGTGCCAGAAGTTCTCGGACAGCCACCGGGACCTTGCCCTACGAGCAGTACTTC. Its translation is CARSSRTATGTLPYEQYF.

This clonotype was found a few times. The chain combines TRBV12-3 or TRBV12-4 with TRBJ2-3, with D possibly TRBD2 on 5 matching bases. Trimming cost V 4 bases and J 3 bases, with 8 bases left between them. The CDR3 totals 13 residues. The CDR3 is CASSSGGTDTQYF. As DNA, the CDR3 is TGTGCCAGCAGTTCCGGCGGGACAGATACGCAGTATTTT.

Turning to this clonotype: One base away lies a much larger clone, so this may be a sequencing read error. The V and J genes are TRBV4-2 and TRBJ2-1; the D is unclear. The CDR3 loop spans 12 amino acids. Germline V CDR1 and CDR2: LGHNA, YNFKEQ. The CDR3 here is CASSPVANDQFF. CDR3 DNA sequence: TGTGCCAGCAGCCCCGTAGCCAATGACCAGTTCTTC.

Remarks on this clonotype: The junction departs from the called germline gene at one end, perhaps through a read error. The chain uses TRBV28 and TRBJ2-3; no reliable D call. CDR3 length: 14 residues. Germline assignment: CDR1 MDHEN and CDR2 SYDVKM. The CDR3: CASSSAYSTDTQYF. The CDR3 nucleotides are TGTGCCAGCAGTTCAGCGTATAGCACAGATACTCAGTATTTT.

In its sample, this clonotype was seen many times. This chain links TRBV15 with TRBJ2-5; a weak D match, TRBD2 (6 bases). Germline V gene data show CDR1 as LNHNV and CDR2 as YYDKDF (reference sequence). The CDR3 covers 11 residues. Trimming removed 11 bases from V and 2 bases from J, with 9 bases in between. CDR3 in DNA: TGTGCCGTAAGCGGGCAAGAGACCCAGTACTTC. As protein: CAVSGQETQYF. The variable domain in full, completed from reference TRBV15 and TRBJ2-5, reads DAMVIQNPRYQVTQFGKPVTLSCSQTLNHNVMYWYQQKSSQAPKLLFHYYDKDFNNEADTPDNFQSRRPNTSFCFLDIRSPGLGDTAMYLCAVSGQETQYFGPGTRLLVL.

CDR3 DNA: TGTGCCAGTAGGGTCTCCGGACTAGCGGAAAACTACGAGCAGTACTTC. This encodes CASRVSGLAENYEQYF. The chain employs TRBV19 and TRBJ2-7; 10 positions agree with TRBD2. CDR3 size: 16 residues. Germline CDR1 LNHDA, CDR2 SQIVND (reference sequence). V lost 6 bases and J lost 3; bases outside the gene matches: 11.

The chain joins TRBV4-1 to TRBJ2-1; 9 nucleotides align to TRBD2. The CDR3 runs 16 residues. The germline CDR1 and CDR2 sequences are MGHRA and YSYEKL. After removal of 2 bases from V and 2 bases from J, the junction contained 4 bases not matched to a gene. The CDR3 DNA sequence: TGCGCCAGCAGCCAAAGAGCGGGAGGTGCCTACAATGAGCAGTTCTTC. This encodes CASSQRAGGAYNEQFF.

At least ten counts were recorded for this clonotype. V and J are TRBV28 and TRBJ2-3, with TRBD2 matching over 9 bases. The CDR3 consists of 16 residues. V lost 6 bases and J lost 1; bases outside the gene matches: 8. The V gene's germline CDR1 is MDHEN and CDR2 SYDVKM. DNA for the CDR3: TGTGCCAGCAGCAATCGACTAGCGGCCGGCACAGATACGCAGTATTTT. As protein: CASSNRLAAGTDTQYF. Using reference TRBV28 and TRBJ2-3 for the parts outside the CDR3, the full variable domain is DVKVTQSSRYLVKRTGEKVFLECVQDMDHENMFWYRQDPGLGLRLIYFSYDVKMKEKGDIPEGYSVSREKKERFSLILESASTNQTSMYLCASSNRLAAGTDTQYFGPGTRLTVL.

This clonotype came up once. This could be a read error, since a much larger clone is one nucleotide away. The chain carries TRBV20-1 and TRBJ2-1; possible D gene TRBD2, 6 bases. The CDR3 consists of 18 residues. CDR1 and CDR2 from the germline V gene are DFQATT and SNEGSKA (reference sequence). Trimming removed 5 bases from V and 2 bases from J, with 25 bases in between. In DNA, the CDR3 is TGCAGTGCTGGGACTTATTATGCGGCTATCGGGGCCTACAATGAGCAGTTCTTC. Its protein product is CSAGTYYAAIGAYNEQFF.

As to this clonotype: A read error may produce the germline difference seen at one junction end. The chain employs TRBV11-1 and TRBJ1-2; 10 positions agree with TRBD1. The CDR3 is made up of 16 amino acids. Germline CDR1 is SGHAT and CDR2 is FQDESV (reference sequence). Written as DNA, the CDR3 is TGCGCCAGCAGCAAAGACGGACAGGGGGGGACCTATGGCTACACCTTC. This encodes CASSKDGQGGTYGYTF. The full variable domain, completed using reference TRBV11-1 and TRBJ1-2, is EAEVAQSPRYKITEKSQAVAFWCDPISGHATLYWYRQILGQGPELLVQFQDESVVDDSQLPKDRFSAERLKGVDSTLKIQPAELGDSAMYLCASSKDGQGGTYGYTFGSGTRLTVV.

This chain connects TRBV19 to TRBJ1-5; perhaps TRBD1 as D (6 bases). This CDR3 contains 15 residues. Trimming removed 7 bases from V and 4 bases from J, with 17 bases in between. The germline V gene encodes CDR1 LNHDA and CDR2 SQIVND (reference sequence). The CDR3 sequence: CASILGGTENQPQHF. CDR3 sequence (DNA): TGTGCCAGTATTTTAGGGGGTACGGAGAATCAGCCCCAGCATTTT.

This clonotype was recorded once. A much larger clone differs by one base, so this may be a read error. The V and J genes are TRBV7-9 and TRBJ1-3; unclear D gene. The germline V and J ends were trimmed by 2 bases and 2 bases, with 10 bases remaining between them. The V gene's germline CDR1 is SEHNR and CDR2 FQNEAQ (reference sequence). The CDR3 loop spans 15 amino acids. CDR3 loop: CASSLNSFPGNTIYF. The CDR3 DNA sequence: TGTGCCAGCAGCTTAAACTCGTTCCCTGGAAACACCATATATTTT.

There are a few counts of this clonotype. The chain combines TRBV10-3 with TRBJ2-1, with 10 bases lining up with TRBD2. The CDR3 runs to 13 residues. Germline V gene lookup returns CDR1 ENHRY and CDR2 SYGVKD. The V gene end was trimmed by 6 bases and the J gene end by 10 bases; junction bases not matched to a gene: 6. The CDR3 here is CAISRPGLAEQFF. CDR3 nucleotides: TGTGCCATCAGCAGACCGGGACTAGCGGAGCAGTTCTTC.